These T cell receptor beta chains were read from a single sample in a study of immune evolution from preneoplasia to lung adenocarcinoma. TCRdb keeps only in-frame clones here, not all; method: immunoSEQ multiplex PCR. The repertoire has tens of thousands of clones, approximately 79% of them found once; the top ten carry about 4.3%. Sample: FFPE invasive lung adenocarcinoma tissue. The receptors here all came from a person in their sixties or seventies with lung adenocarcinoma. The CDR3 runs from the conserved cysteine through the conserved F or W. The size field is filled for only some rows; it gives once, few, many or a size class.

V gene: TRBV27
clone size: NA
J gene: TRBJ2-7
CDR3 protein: CASSPWTSGSMYEQYF

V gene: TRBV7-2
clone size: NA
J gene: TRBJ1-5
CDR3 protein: CASSTEGGELWPQHF

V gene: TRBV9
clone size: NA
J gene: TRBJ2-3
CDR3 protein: CASSVGWQDTQYF

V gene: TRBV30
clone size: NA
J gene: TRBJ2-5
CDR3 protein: CACPSGTSGRATVETQYF

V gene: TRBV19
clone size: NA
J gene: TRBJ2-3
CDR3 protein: CASSISPPGLAVSTDTQYF

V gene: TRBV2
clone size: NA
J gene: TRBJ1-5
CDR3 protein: CASRLELSNQPQHF

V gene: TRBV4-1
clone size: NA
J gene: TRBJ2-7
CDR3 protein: CASSSTLDRRAYEQYF

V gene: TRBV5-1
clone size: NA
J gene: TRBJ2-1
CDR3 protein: CASSLGPGGEWYEQFF

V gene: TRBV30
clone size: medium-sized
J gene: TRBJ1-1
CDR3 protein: CAWSVNADTEAFF

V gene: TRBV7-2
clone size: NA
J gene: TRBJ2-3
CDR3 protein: CASSRQGGTDTQYF

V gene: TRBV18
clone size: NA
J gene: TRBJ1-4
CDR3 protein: CASSPGQGGEKLFF

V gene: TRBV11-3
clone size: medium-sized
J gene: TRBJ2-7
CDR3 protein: CASSENPGPEQYF

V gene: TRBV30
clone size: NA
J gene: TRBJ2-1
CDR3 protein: CAWSGQGHNEQFF

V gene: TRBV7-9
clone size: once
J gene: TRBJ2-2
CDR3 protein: CASSWGQGTGELFF

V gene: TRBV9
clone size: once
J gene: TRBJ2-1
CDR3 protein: CASSGQAEQFF

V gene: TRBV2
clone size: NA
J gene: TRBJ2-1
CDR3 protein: CASRRKNEQFF

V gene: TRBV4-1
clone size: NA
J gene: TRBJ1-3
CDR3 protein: CASSQETGPQAF

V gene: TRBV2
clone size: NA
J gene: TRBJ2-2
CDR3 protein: CASSGRLAGVGELFF

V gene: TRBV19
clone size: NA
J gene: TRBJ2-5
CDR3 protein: CASSIATFSGDTLKTQYF

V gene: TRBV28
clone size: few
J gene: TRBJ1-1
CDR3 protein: CASSFADWNTEAFF

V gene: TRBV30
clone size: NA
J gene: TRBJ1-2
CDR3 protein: CAWTLANYGYTF

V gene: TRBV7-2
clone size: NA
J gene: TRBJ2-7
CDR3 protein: CASSPDSGRSYEQYF

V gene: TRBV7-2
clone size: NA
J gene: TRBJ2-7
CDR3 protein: CASSSDRGGYEQYF

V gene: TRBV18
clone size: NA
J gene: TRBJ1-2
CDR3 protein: CASSPPVVSGYTF

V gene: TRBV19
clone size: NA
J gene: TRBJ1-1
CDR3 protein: CASSRTRGQGTEAFF

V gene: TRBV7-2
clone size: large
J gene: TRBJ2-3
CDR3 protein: CASSSGTSGKADTQYF

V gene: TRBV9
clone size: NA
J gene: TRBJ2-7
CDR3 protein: CASSPWDEQYF

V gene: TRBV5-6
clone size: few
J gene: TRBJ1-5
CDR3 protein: CASSLSGDEQPQHF

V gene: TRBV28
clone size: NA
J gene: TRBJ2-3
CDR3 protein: CAYSPPGSDTQYF

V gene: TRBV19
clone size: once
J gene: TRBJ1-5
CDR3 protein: CASSMAVTYNQPQHF

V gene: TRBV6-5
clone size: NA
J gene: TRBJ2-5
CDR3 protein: CASTRGWERETQYF

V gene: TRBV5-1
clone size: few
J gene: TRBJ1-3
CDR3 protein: CASKTQSAGNTIYF

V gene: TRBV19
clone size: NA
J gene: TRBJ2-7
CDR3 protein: CASSRGGPTAYEQYF

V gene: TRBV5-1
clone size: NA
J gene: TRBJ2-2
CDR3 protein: CASSHNTGELFF

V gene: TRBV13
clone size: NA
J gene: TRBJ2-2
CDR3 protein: CASSRTRIAGRTGELFF

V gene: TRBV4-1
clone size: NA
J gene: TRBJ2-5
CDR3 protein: CASSPSTEREVQETQYF

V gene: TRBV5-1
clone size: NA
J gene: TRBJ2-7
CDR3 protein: CASSHTGQGRYEQYF

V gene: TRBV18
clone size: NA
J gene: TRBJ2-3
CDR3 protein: CASSRLTGTGTDTQYF

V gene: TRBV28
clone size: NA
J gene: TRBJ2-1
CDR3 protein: CASRVAGGPRNEQFF

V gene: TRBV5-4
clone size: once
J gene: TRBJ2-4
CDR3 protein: CASSKSGQGGNIQYF

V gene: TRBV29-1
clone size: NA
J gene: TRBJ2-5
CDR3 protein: CSVQREWGQETQYF

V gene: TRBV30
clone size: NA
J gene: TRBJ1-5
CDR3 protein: CAWSGGTWGQPQHF

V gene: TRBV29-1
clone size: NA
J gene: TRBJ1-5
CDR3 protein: CSVDGEGAGQPQHF

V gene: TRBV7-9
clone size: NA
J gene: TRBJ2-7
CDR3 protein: CASSRPEAGQYF

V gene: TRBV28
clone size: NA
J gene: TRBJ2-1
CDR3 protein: CASSSPASGRDEQFF

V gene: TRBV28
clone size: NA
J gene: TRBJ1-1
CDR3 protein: CASSADRGDQNTEAFF

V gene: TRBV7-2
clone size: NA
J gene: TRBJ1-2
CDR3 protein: CASSLAGQASGYGYTF

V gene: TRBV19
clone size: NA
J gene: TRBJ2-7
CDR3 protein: CASSMSGYSSYEQYF

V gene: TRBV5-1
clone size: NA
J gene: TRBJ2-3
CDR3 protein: CASRGGLAGEDTQYF

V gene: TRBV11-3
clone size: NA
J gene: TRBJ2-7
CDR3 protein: CASSWGTSGVYEQYF

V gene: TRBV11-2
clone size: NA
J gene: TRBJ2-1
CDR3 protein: CASSLARGLQTDLGQFF

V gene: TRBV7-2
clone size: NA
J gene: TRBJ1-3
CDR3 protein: CASSSRSGNTIYF

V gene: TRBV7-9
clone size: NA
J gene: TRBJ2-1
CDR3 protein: CASSPTTVDEQFF

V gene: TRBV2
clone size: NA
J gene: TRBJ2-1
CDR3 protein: CASSGLAGGSEQFF

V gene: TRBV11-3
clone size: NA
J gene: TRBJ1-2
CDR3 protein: CASSGTGVTRGYTF

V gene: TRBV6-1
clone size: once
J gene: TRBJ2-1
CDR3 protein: CASSEGGGLPGEQFF

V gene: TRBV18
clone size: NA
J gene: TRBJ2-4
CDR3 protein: CASSPQGAKNIQYF

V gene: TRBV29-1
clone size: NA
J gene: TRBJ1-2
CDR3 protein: CSVMVRTNYGYTF

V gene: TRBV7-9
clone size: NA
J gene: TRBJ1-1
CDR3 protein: CASSLIEGTEAFF